One sample yielded the 17 T cell receptor beta chains listed below, sequenced in a study of blood T cells in healthy people across ages. A sample-barcoded 5' primer and a J-beta primer mix were used in a second PCR of roughly 6 to 11 cycles. TCRdb called the 5' RACE reads again in MiXCR, with one record for every CDR3 protein. Of 1.8 million or so distinct CDR3 sequences in the sample, approximately 39% were seen once. Sequenced sample: blood. The receptor set was obtained from a human donor in good health.

The chain is built from TRBV5-1 and TRBJ1-2; D is unresolved. CDR1 and CDR2 from the germline V gene are SGHRS and YFSETQ. CDR3 length: 15 residues. Trimming took off 5 bases at V and 6 bases at J, with 20 bases between the two ends. For the CDR3, the DNA is TGCGCCAGCAGTTATAAAATGACATCCTCGGATGGCTACACCTTC. Translation: CASSYKMTSSDGYTF.

This chain links TRBV20-1 with TRBJ2-3; D unresolved. This CDR3 is 13 amino acids long. V lost 7 bases to trimming and J lost 6 bases, with 17 bases between them. CDR1 is DFQATT and CDR2 is SNEGSKA in the germline V gene (reference sequence). CDR3 sequence: CSVHLTLADTQYF. The CDR3 region has the DNA TGCAGTGTCCACTTAACTTTAGCCGATACGCAGTATTTT.

This clonotype was recorded a few times. In DNA, the CDR3 is TGTGCCAGCAGTTTTGAACAAATATCCGGGACAGGGCGATCTGAAGCTTTCTTT. It specifies CASSFEQISGTGRSEAFF. V and J are TRBV6-5 and TRBJ1-1, with 9 bases fitting TRBD1. Germline-derived CDR1 and CDR2 are MNHEY and SVGAGI. The CDR3 is made up of 18 amino acids. V was pared by 4 bases and J by 6 bases, with 18 bases of the junction left unmatched.

This clonotype was observed a few times. CDR3 in amino acids: CASSLGTTISTDTQYF. CDR3 nucleotides: TGTGCCAGCAGCCTAGGGACAACCATTAGCACAGATACGCAGTATTTT. The chain recombines TRBV5-6 with TRBJ2-3, with a tentative D call TRBD1 (6 bases). The CDR3 runs 16 residues. Trimming took 4 bases from V and 0 from J, leaving 15 bases between them. CDR1 is SGHDT, CDR2 YYEEEE, per germline.

Ten or more counts support this clonotype. The chain recombines TRBV5-1 with TRBJ1-5, with a tentative D call TRBD1 (6 bases). This CDR3 spans 15 amino acids. Per germline, CDR1 SGHRS and CDR2 YFSETQ. Trimming left V 0 bases short and J 3 bases short, with 10 bases between. CDR3 nucleotide sequence: TGCGCCAGCAGCTTGGGGGACACGAACAATCAGCCCCAGCATTTT. Protein sequence: CASSLGDTNNQPQHF.

This clonotype was counted only a few times. DNA of the CDR3: TGCAGTGCTAGAGATCAGGCAGGAGCGTCCTATGGCTACACCTTC. It encodes CSARDQAGASYGYTF. The chain recombines TRBV20-1 with TRBJ1-2; D unresolved. The CDR3 is made up of 15 amino acids. V lost 0 bases and J lost 4, with 15 bases in between. The V gene's germline CDR1 is DFQATT and CDR2 SNEGSKA (reference sequence).

This clonotype was seen a few times. This chain connects TRBV12-3 or TRBV12-4 to TRBJ1-5; TRBD1 is a possible D gene (6 bases). The CDR3 length is 14 residues. V gave up 5 bases and J gave up 0 bases, with 8 bases separating them. CDR3 sequence: CASSTGISNQPQHF. The DNA of the CDR3 is TGTGCCAGCAGTACAGGGATTAGCAATCAGCCCCAGCATTTT.

The chain has TRBV7-9 and TRBJ2-1, with TRBD2 matching over 11 bases. The CDR3 has 16 amino acids. Germline lookup yields CDR1 SEHNR and CDR2 FQNEAQ (reference sequence). Trimming took 4 bases from V and 6 from J; bases not matched to a gene: 8. The CDR3, as DNA: TGTGCCAGCAGCTCCCTTAGCGGGGGGGCAATCAATGAGCAGTTCTTC. Residues: CASSSLSGGAINEQFF.

Only a few counts were recorded for this clonotype. J is TRBJ1-1 and V is TRBV7-2; D call uncertain. CDR3 length: 15 residues. Between the trimmed V and J ends, which lost 5 bases and 3 bases, there was a span of 16 bases. The germline V gene has CDR1 SGHTA and CDR2 FQGNSA. CDR3 sequence reads: CASSPQTFLDTEAFF. CDR3 coding DNA: TGTGCCAGCAGCCCGCAGACATTTTTAGACACTGAAGCTTTCTTT.

A few counts support this clonotype. The genes are TRBV7-2 and TRBJ2-5; possibly TRBD2 for D (6 bases). Between the trimmed V and J ends, which lost 0 bases and 4 bases, there was a span of 21 bases. Per the germline V gene, CDR1 is SGHTA and CDR2 is FQGNSA. This CDR3 spans 18 amino acids. The CDR3 is CASSLAPRRSGGLETQYF. CDR3 sequence (DNA): TGTGCCAGCAGCTTAGCTCCGAGACGGAGCGGAGGGTTAGAGACCCAGTACTTC.

J is TRBJ1-1 and V is TRBV29-1; D perhaps matches TRBD1 (6 bases). The CDR3 contains 13 residues. CDR1 is SQVTM, CDR2 ANQGSEA, per germline. Trimming removed 7 bases at V and 0 bases at J, with 12 bases between. CDR3 protein: CSGNRAMNTEAFF. CDR3 coding DNA: TGCAGCGGCAACAGGGCCATGAACACTGAAGCTTTCTTT.

The rearrangement uses TRBV18 and TRBJ1-6; D is uncertain. The germline V and J ends were trimmed by 11 bases and 7 bases, with 15 bases remaining between them. This CDR3 has 13 residues. Germline CDR1 KGHSH, CDR2 LQKENI. The CDR3 bases are TGTGCCGCTAGTGAGGAGTCAAATTCACCCCTCCACTTT. Its protein is CAASEESNSPLHF.

This clonotype was counted at least ten times. The chain employs TRBV18 and TRBJ2-7; a weak D match, TRBD2 (6 bases). Germline values: CDR1 KGHSH, CDR2 LQKENI. V was clipped by 5 bases and J by 3 bases, with 11 bases between them. CDR3 length: 13 amino acids. CDR3 bases: TGTGCCAGCTCAAGGTCGGAGGGCTACGAGCAGTACTTC. Its translation is CASSRSEGYEQYF.

The chain couples TRBV29-1 to TRBJ1-2; no clear D gene. The CDR3 is made up of 15 amino acids. Trimming removed 4 bases from V and 8 bases from J, with 23 bases in between. Per the germline V gene, CDR1 is SQVTM and CDR2 is ANQGSEA. The CDR3, as DNA: TGCAGCGTTGTAGGCCCCGGCGGTCCTCGATGGGGCTACACCTTC. This encodes CSVVGPGGPRWGYTF.

This clonotype came up a few times. The CDR3: CATSRDWDREGVGSYEQYF. The CDR3 DNA reads as TGTGCCACCAGCAGAGATTGGGACAGGGAGGGTGTTGGCTCCTACGAGCAGTACTTC. V and J are TRBV15 and TRBJ2-7; 9 bases are shared with TRBD1. This CDR3 is 19 amino acids long. Germline lookup yields CDR1 LNHNV and CDR2 YYDKDF (reference sequence). With 0 bases clipped from V and 0 bases from J, the junction kept 12 bases outside the gene matches.

The V call is TRBV7-9, the J call TRBJ2-2; D not certain. The CDR3 covers 20 residues. Trimming cost V 2 bases and J 8 bases, with 30 bases left between them. Germline lookup yields CDR1 SEHNR and CDR2 FQNEAQ (reference sequence). The CDR3 DNA sequence: TGTGCCAGCAGCTTATTAAAGGTGGCCGGACGGAACCCAATTTGGGGGGAGCTGTTTTTT. Its translation: CASSLLKVAGRNPIWGELFF. Based on the CDR3 plus reference TRBV7-9 and TRBJ2-2, the full variable domain is DTGVSQNPRHKITKRGQNVTFRCDPISEHNRLYWYRQTLGQGPEFLTYFQNEAQLEKSRLLSDRFSAERPKGSFSTLEIQRTEQGDSAMYLCASSLLKVAGRNPIWGELFFGEGSRLTVL.

The chain uses TRBV29-1 and TRBJ2-1; 7 bases line up with TRBD1. The length of the CDR3 is 16 residues. The J segment lost 4 bases and the V segment lost 1 base, leaving 10 bases of the junction unmatched. Germline V gene sequence: CDR1 SQVTM, CDR2 ANQGSEA. CDR3 sequence (DNA): TGCAGCGTTGAAGGTAAAGGGGGCTTCCTTTACAATGAGCAGTTCTTC. It is translated as CSVEGKGGFLYNEQFF.